This T cell receptor (beta chain) was sequenced during a study of cytomegalovirus exposure and HLA in healthy donors. Turning to the study itself: A subsequent analysis reported that the roughly 120 validation repertoires were produced on the same platform that had also been used for the 550 to 750 first-cohort repertoires.

Overall study results and limits: The authors listed roughly 150 TCR beta chains as cytomegalovirus-associated. Within the 95 to 150 validation repertoires, first-cohort TCR clusters tended to co-occur, according to a later analysis. Three CMV-associated chains proved CMV antigen-specific in vitro.

Repertoires were generated with immunoSEQ multiplex PCR, while TCRdb's copy carries only in-frame clones and drops some. The sample lists around 150,000 clones, over 80% occurring once. From germline, CDR1 is SGHTA and CDR2 FQGTGA. The V and J ends lost 5 bases and 0 bases respectively, with 15 bases between them. There are 16 residues in the CDR3. Details on this clone: Its antigen is unknown.

This receptor was taken from a man in his thirties or forties in good health and CMV-seropositive. Material for sequencing was PBMCs. The chain uses TRBV7-3 and TRBJ2-3; D unresolved. Here the CDR3 reads CASSPLTQTSTDTQYF. The CDR3 region has the DNA TGTGCCAGCAGCCCGCTAACCCAAACTAGCACAGATACGCAGTATTTT. The whole variable domain, remainder taken from reference TRBV7-3 and TRBJ2-3, is GAGVSQTPSNKVTEKGKYVELRCDPISGHTALYWYRQSLGQGPEFLIYFQGTGAADDSGLPNDRFFAVRPEGSVSTLKIQRTERGDSAVYLCASSPLTQTSTDTQYFGPGTRLTVL.